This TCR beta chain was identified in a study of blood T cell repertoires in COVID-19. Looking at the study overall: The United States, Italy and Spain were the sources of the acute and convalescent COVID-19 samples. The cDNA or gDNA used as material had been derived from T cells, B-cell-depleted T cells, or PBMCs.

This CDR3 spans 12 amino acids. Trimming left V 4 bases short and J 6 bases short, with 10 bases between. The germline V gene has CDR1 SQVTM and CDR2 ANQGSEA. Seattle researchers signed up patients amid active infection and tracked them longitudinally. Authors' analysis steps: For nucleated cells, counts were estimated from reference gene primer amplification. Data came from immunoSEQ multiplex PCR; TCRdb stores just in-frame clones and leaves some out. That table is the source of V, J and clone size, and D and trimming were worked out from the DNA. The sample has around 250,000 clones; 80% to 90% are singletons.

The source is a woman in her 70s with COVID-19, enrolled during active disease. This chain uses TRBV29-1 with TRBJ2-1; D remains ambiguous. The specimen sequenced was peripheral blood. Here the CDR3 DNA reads TGCAGCGTTGCAAGCGTACCCAATGAGCAGTTCTTC. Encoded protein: CSVASVPNEQFF.